The 26 T cell receptor beta chains below come from one sample, sequenced in a study of TIL therapy for anti-PD-1-resistant metastatic lung cancer. Time point of the sample: pre-treatment sample, taken before nivolumab and TIL therapy. Most excised metastases sampled were pleural nodules or supraclavicular lymph nodes. The immunoSEQ assay was v3. Profiling relied on immunoSEQ multiplex PCR, and the TCRdb table lists in-frame clones only, not all of them. The table records approximately 97,000 clones, around 71% of them present only once. Sample: tumor tissue, taken at baseline. The source is a person aged 25-79 years with non-small cell lung cancer.

V gene TRBV9 combines with J gene TRBJ2-6, with D tentatively TRBD1 (6 bases). Trimming pared 4 bases from V and 2 bases from J, leaving 13 bases between. Germline V lookup: CDR1 SGDLS, CDR2 YYNGEE. The CDR3 totals 16 residues. Written as DNA, the CDR3 is TGTGCCAGCAGCCAACCCCAGGGGACTGGGGCCAACGTCCTGACTTTC. Translating gives CASSQPQGTGANVLTF. The whole variable domain, remainder taken from reference TRBV9 and TRBJ2-6, is DSGVTQTPKHLITATGQRVTLRCSPRSGDLSVYWYQQSLDQGLQFLIQYYNGEERAKGNILERFSAQQFPDLHSELNLSSLELGDSALYFCASSQPQGTGANVLTFGAGSRLTVL.

This sequence joins TRBV28 and TRBJ2-1; D ambiguous. The CDR3 consists of 15 residues. Trimming stripped 4 bases from V and 7 bases from J, with 17 bases between. Germline CDR1 reads MDHEN; CDR2 reads SYDVKM. For the CDR3, the DNA is TGTGCCAGCAGTTCTGGACGGAGTAGGCAGAATGAGCAGTTCTTC. As protein: CASSSGRSRQNEQFF.

The chain links TRBV12-5 to TRBJ2-5, with D unresolved. The germline V gene has CDR1 LGHNT and CDR2 FRNRAP. V was cut by 6 bases and J by 0 bases, with 11 bases left in between. The length of the CDR3 is 14 residues. CDR3 sequence: CASGFPAHQETQYF. CDR3 bases: TGTGCTAGTGGCTTTCCCGCGCACCAAGAGACCCAGTACTTC.

The chain couples TRBV18 to TRBJ2-7, with 10 bases matching TRBD1. The junction had 7 bases not matched to a gene; V was cut back by 6 bases and J by 2 bases. Germline loops: CDR1 KGHSH, CDR2 LQKENI. The CDR3 totals 15 residues. The CDR3 sequence is CASSPGTGEAYEQYF. Written as DNA, the CDR3 is TGTGCCAGCTCCCCCGGGACAGGGGAAGCCTACGAGCAGTACTTC.

V usage is TRBV5-1 and J usage is TRBJ1-4; 7 nucleotides agree with TRBD1. V lost 0 bases to trimming and J lost 2 bases; unmatched junction nucleotides: 1. The germline CDR1 and CDR2 sequences are SGHRS and YFSETQ. The CDR3 spans 15 residues. CDR3 nucleotide sequence: TGCGCCAGCAGCTTGGAGGGACAGACTAATGAAAAACTGTTTTTT. Protein sequence: CASSLEGQTNEKLFF.

The chain has TRBV24-1 and TRBJ2-1; D might be TRBD2 (5 bases). The CDR3 has 13 amino acids. Germline V gene data show CDR1 as KGHDR and CDR2 as SFDVKD. V lost 5 bases and J 4 bases, leaving 8 bases between the germline ends. Here the CDR3 reads CATSGLIYNEQFF. The DNA for the CDR3 is TGTGCCACCAGTGGACTAATTTACAATGAGCAGTTCTTC.

This rearrangement joins TRBV6-6 to TRBJ1-4; tentatively, D is TRBD1 (6 bases). Germline CDR1 and CDR2: MNHNY and SVGAGI (reference sequence). The CDR3 sequence is 14 residues long. Deletions cut 6 bases from V and 6 bases from J, with 14 bases between. In nucleotides, the CDR3 is TGTGCCAGCAGGGGGACACCGACGGATGAAAAACTGTTTTTT. It is translated as CASRGTPTDEKLFF.

The CDR3 sequence is CSATGGDNQPQHF. CDR3 bases: TGCAGCGCCACAGGGGGCGACAATCAGCCCCAGCATTTT. J is TRBJ1-5 and V is TRBV29-1, with 9 bases identical to TRBD1. Germline values: CDR1 SQVTM, CDR2 ANQGSEA. V trimming: 7 bases; J trimming: 3 bases; junction bases outside the gene matches: 4. The CDR3 is 13 amino acids.

V gene TRBV30 combines with J gene TRBJ2-5; D is unresolved. Trimming stripped 2 bases from V and 3 bases from J, with 10 bases between. CDR1 and CDR2 from the germline V gene are GTSNPN and SVGIG (reference sequence). This CDR3 has 13 amino acids. Here the CDR3 reads CAWSTRPEETQYF. CDR3 sequence (DNA): TGTGCCTGGAGTACCCGGCCCGAAGAGACCCAGTACTTC.

V usage is TRBV28 and J usage is TRBJ1-1, with unresolved D. Germline V CDR1 and CDR2: MDHEN, SYDVKM. The V end lost 2 bases, the J end lost 0 bases, and 22 bases lay between the germline ends. The CDR3 is made up of 19 amino acids. For the CDR3, the DNA is TGTGCCAGCAGTTTAATCGGTAAGGTCTTGGGCCAAATGAACACTGAAGCTTTCTTT. Translation gives CASSLIGKVLGQMNTEAFF.

This clone was seen a handful of times. The chain is built from TRBV5-5 and TRBJ2-7, with D perhaps assigned TRBD1 or TRBD2 (5 bases each). V lost 3 bases, J lost 5 bases, and 21 bases lay in between. Germline V gives CDR1 SGHKS, CDR2 YYEKEE (reference sequence). CDR3 length equals 16 residues. This chain's CDR3 is CASSSEPRGDRNEQYF. Here the CDR3 DNA reads TGTGCCAGCAGCTCCGAACCTAGAGGGGACCGAAACGAGCAGTACTTC.

The V and J genes are TRBV7-9 and TRBJ2-7; 9 bases agree with TRBD1. The V and J ends lost 5 bases and 4 bases, in that order; junction bases with no gene match: 9. This CDR3 is built from 15 residues. Germline V gene sequence: CDR1 SEHNR, CDR2 FQNEAQ (reference sequence). The chain's CDR3 is CASSLARTGVYEQYF. The CDR3 bases are TGTGCCAGCAGCCTCGCCCGGACAGGGGTTTACGAGCAGTACTTC.

This chain joins TRBV9 and TRBJ2-3, with TRBD2 matching 11 bases. Germline V gives CDR1 SGDLS, CDR2 YYNGEE. J gave up 3 bases and V 3 bases, and 0 bases lay outside the gene matches. This CDR3 spans 14 amino acids. CDR3 sequence: CASSASGGTDTQYF. DNA for the CDR3: TGTGCCAGCAGCGCTAGCGGGGGGACAGATACGCAGTATTTT.

The chain links TRBV5-1 to TRBJ2-3; maybe TRBD2 (6 bases). Germline V gene lookup returns CDR1 SGHRS and CDR2 YFSETQ. Trimming cost V 4 bases and J 5 bases, with 17 bases left between them. The CDR3 loop spans 15 amino acids. The CDR3 DNA reads as TGCGCCAGCAGCGGAGGGGACGGAGGCTTAGATACGCAGTATTTT. As protein: CASSGGDGGLDTQYF.

The J gene is TRBJ2-7, the V gene TRBV15; D gene uncertain. The CDR3 sequence is 14 residues long. Germline V CDR1 and CDR2: LNHNV, YYDKDF (reference sequence). V was trimmed by 0 bases and J by 2 bases, leaving 8 bases between them. The CDR3: CATSRDVGTYEQYF. The CDR3 DNA reads TGTGCCACCAGCAGAGATGTTGGGACCTACGAGCAGTACTTC. Full variable domain (outside the CDR3, taken from reference TRBV15 and TRBJ2-7): DAMVIQNPRYQVTQFGKPVTLSCSQTLNHNVMYWYQQKSSQAPKLLFHYYDKDFNNEADTPDNFQSRRPNTSFCFLDIRSPGLGDTAMYLCATSRDVGTYEQYFGPGTRLTVT.

The chain carries TRBV20-1 and TRBJ1-5; D possibly corresponds to TRBD1 (6 bases). Germline CDR1 reads DFQATT; CDR2 reads SNEGSKA (reference sequence). The CDR3 length is 14 residues. The V and J ends lost 3 bases and 4 bases respectively, with 13 bases between them. The CDR3 sequence: CSASNRVVNQPQHF. DNA for the CDR3: TGCAGTGCTAGTAACAGGGTGGTTAATCAGCCCCAGCATTTT.

The genes are TRBV28 and TRBJ1-6, with TRBD1 as a possible D gene (5 bases). With 3 bases removed from V and 4 bases from J, the gap between germline ends came to 10 bases. The germline V gene encodes CDR1 MDHEN and CDR2 SYDVKM. The CDR3 runs to 15 residues. In DNA, the CDR3 is TGTGCCAGCAGTTTTAGTAGGGGTTATAATTCACCCCTCCACTTT. This gives the protein CASSFSRGYNSPLHF.

The genes are TRBV18 and TRBJ2-5, with D perhaps matching TRBD2 (5 bases). Trimming left V 0 bases short and J 4 bases short, with 12 bases between. The germline V gene encodes CDR1 KGHSH and CDR2 LQKENI. The CDR3 is made up of 15 amino acids. CDR3 nucleotides: TGTGCCAGCTCACCACCCGCCATTCGGGGAGAGACCCAGTACTTC. It codes for CASSPPAIRGETQYF.

This clone was detected only a few times. The V gene is TRBV10-2, the J gene TRBJ2-7; a weak D match, TRBD2 (5 bases). Germline CDR1 and CDR2: WSHSY and SAAADI. V dropped 4 bases and J dropped 2 bases, with 18 bases sitting between them. The CDR3 extends over 16 amino acids. The CDR3 sequence: CASSVLRGILPYEQYF. The DNA for the CDR3 is TGCGCCAGCAGTGTCCTCAGAGGGATACTCCCCTACGAGCAGTACTTC.

The chain is built from TRBV7-2 and TRBJ2-2; a possible D gene is TRBD2 (7 bases). The V end lost 5 bases, the J end lost 1 base, and 11 bases lay between the germline ends. The CDR3 is 15 amino acids. In germline, CDR1 is SGHTA, CDR2 FQGNSA. This chain's CDR3 is CASSTRGGNTGELFF. CDR3 nucleotide sequence: TGTGCCAGCAGCACGAGGGGGGGGAACACCGGGGAGCTGTTTTTT.

The count of this clone is one. V and J are TRBV18 and TRBJ1-3; 7 positions agree with TRBD1. J lost 2 bases, V lost 1 base, and 2 bases had no gene match. Germline V gene data show CDR1 as KGHSH and CDR2 as LQKENI. CDR3 length: 15 residues. CDR3 sequence reads: CASSPQGQAGNTIYF. CDR3 DNA sequence: TGTGCCAGCTCACCACAAGGACAGGCTGGAAACACCATATATTTT. Combining the CDR3 with reference TRBV18 and TRBJ1-3 gives the whole variable domain NAGVMQNPRHLVRRRGQEARLRCSPMKGHSHVYWYRQLPEEGLKFMVYLQKENIIDESGMPKERFSAEFPKEGPSILRIQQVVRGDSAAYFCASSPQGQAGNTIYFGEGSWLTVV.

The rearrangement uses TRBV6-1 and TRBJ1-1; tentative D call: TRBD1 (6 bases). With 3 bases removed from V and 1 base from J, the gap between germline ends came to 21 bases. CDR3 length: 18 residues. Per the germline V gene, CDR1 is MNHNS and CDR2 is SASEGT. The CDR3 sequence: CASSDSWEGGTRNTEAFF. The CDR3 DNA follows: TGTGCCAGCAGTGACAGCTGGGAGGGGGGGACCAGGAACACTGAAGCTTTCTTT.

This clone was picked up a small number of times. The chain recombines TRBV11-2 with TRBJ1-1; D is ambiguous. The CDR3 is 14 residues long. V was shortened by 5 bases and J by 1 base, with 11 bases between the two germline ends. CDR1 SGHAT and CDR2 FQNNGV come from the germline V gene. CDR3 DNA sequence: TGTGCCAGCAGCCCCTTCTTAGGGAACACTGAAGCTTTCTTT. Its protein is CASSPFLGNTEAFF.

The V gene is TRBV7-9, the J gene TRBJ1-1; no reliable D call. V lost 3 bases, J lost 1 base, and 6 bases lay in between. Germline CDR1 and CDR2: SEHNR and FQNEAQ (reference sequence). The CDR3 totals 13 residues. CDR3: CASSFRQNTEAFF. The CDR3 DNA reads TGTGCCAGCAGCTTTAGACAGAACACTGAAGCTTTCTTT.

Written as DNA, the CDR3 is TGTGCCAGCAGCCAAGTTAAGGGAGCGAATGAGCAGTTCTTC. This encodes CASSQVKGANEQFF. The chain has TRBV3-1 (or the pseudogene TRBV3-2) and TRBJ2-1; D perhaps matches TRBD2 (5 bases). The CDR3 extends over 14 amino acids. V lost 1 base and J 7 bases, leaving 11 bases between the germline ends. Germline CDR1 LGHDT, CDR2 YNNKEL (reference sequence).

CDR3 bases: TGTGCCAGCAGTTCATCCCCGGGGGCCTACGAGCAGTACTTC. This codes for CASSSSPGAYEQYF. The chain is built from TRBV27 and TRBJ2-7, with D tentatively TRBD2 (6 bases). Between the trimmed V and J ends, which lost 4 bases and 2 bases, there was a span of 12 bases. The germline V gene has CDR1 MNHEY and CDR2 SMNVEV (reference sequence). CDR3 size: 14 residues.